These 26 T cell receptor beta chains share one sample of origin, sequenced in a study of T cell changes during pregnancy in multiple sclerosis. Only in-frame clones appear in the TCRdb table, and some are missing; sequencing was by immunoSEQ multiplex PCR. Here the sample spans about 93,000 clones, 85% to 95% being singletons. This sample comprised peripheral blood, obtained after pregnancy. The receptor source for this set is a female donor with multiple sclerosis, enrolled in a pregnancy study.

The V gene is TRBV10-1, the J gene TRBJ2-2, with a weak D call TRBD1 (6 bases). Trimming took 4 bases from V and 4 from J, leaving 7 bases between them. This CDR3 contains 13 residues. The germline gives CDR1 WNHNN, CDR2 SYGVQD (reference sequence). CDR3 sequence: CASSGTVTGELFF. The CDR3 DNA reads TGCGCCAGCAGTGGGACAGTCACCGGGGAGCTGTTTTTT.

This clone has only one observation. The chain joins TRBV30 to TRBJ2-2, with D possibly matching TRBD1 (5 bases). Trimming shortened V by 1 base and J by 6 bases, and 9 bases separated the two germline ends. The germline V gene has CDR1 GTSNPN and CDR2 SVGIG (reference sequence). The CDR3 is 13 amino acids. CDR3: CAWSAWGSGELFF. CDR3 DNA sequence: TGTGCCTGGAGTGCGTGGGGCTCCGGGGAGCTGTTTTTT.

CDR3: CASSPHREGAYEQYF. CDR3 coding DNA: TGTGCCAGCAGCCCACACAGGGAGGGGGCCTACGAGCAGTACTTC. The rearrangement links TRBV13 to TRBJ2-7; D possibly corresponds to TRBD2 (7 bases). The germline V gene encodes CDR1 PRHDT and CDR2 FYEKMQ (reference sequence). Trimming shortened V by 5 bases and J by 2 bases, and 16 bases separated the two germline ends. This CDR3 has 15 residues. Full variable domain (remainder filled in from reference TRBV13 and TRBJ2-7): AAGVIQSPRHLIKEKRETATLKCYPIPRHDTVYWYQQGPGQDPQFLISFYEKMQSDKGSIPDRFSAQQFSDYHSELNMSSLELGDSALYFCASSPHREGAYEQYFGPGTRLTVT.

The CDR3 region is CASSLRAGTENSNTEAFF. In nucleotides, the CDR3 is TGCGCCAGCAGCTTGAGGGCGGGGACGGAGAACTCAAACACTGAAGCTTTCTTT. The chain employs TRBV5-1 and TRBJ1-1; tentatively, D is TRBD1 (5 bases). This CDR3 region has 18 residues. The germline V gene encodes CDR1 SGHRS and CDR2 YFSETQ. Trimming took off 1 base at V and 2 bases at J, with 21 bases between the two ends.

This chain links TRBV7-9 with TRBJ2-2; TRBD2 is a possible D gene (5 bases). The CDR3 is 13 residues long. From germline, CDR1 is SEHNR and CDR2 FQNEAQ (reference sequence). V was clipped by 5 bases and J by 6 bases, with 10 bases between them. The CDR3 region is CASSNRGAGELFF. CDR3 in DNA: TGTGCCAGCAGCAACCGGGGTGCCGGGGAGCTGTTTTTT.

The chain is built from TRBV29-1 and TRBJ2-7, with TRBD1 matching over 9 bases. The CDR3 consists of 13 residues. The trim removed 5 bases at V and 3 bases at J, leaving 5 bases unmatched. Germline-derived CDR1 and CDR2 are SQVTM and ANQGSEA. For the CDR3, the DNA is TGCAGCGTTTACGGGACAGGGTTCTACGAGCAGTACTTC. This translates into CSVYGTGFYEQYF.

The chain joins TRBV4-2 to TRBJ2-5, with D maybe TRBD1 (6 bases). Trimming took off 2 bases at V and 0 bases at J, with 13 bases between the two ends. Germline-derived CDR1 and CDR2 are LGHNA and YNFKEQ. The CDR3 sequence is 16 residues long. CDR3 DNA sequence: TGTGCCAGCAGCCAATGGGCAGGGGAGTACCAAGAGACCCAGTACTTC. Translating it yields CASSQWAGEYQETQYF.

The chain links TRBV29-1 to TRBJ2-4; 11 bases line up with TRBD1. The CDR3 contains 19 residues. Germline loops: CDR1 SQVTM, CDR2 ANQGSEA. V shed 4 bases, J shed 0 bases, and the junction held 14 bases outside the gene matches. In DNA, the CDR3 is TGCAGCGTTGGGGGTCCGGGACAGGGGGAGATCCTAGCCAAAAACATTCAGTACTTC. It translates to CSVGGPGQGEILAKNIQYF.

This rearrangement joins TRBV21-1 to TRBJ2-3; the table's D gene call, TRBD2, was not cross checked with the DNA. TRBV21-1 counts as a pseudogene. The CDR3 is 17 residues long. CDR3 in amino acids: CASSTCGHPGRADTQYF. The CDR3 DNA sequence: TGTGCCAGCAGCACCTGCGGACACCCGGGGAGGGCAGATACGCAGTATTTT.

CDR3 DNA: TGCGCCAGCCTAGGGACTAGCGGGAGTAATGAGCAGTTCTTC. Translated, it gives CASLGTSGSNEQFF. The V gene is TRBV5-1, the J gene TRBJ2-1; 14 nucleotides line up with TRBD2. Germline V gene sequence: CDR1 SGHRS, CDR2 YFSETQ. The CDR3 has 14 residues. V trimming: 7 bases; J trimming: 7 bases; junction bases outside the gene matches: 4.

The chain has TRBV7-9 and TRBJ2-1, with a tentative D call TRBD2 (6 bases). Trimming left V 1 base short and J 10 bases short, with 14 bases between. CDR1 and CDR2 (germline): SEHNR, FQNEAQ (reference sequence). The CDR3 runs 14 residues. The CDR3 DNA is TGTGCCAGCAGCTTAGTTGGAGGGGATAAGGAGCAGTTCTTC. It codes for CASSLVGGDKEQFF.

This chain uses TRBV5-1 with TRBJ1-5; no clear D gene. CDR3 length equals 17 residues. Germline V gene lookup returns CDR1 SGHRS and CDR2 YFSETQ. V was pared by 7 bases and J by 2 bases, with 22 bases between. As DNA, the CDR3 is TGCGCCAGCCCCACCAAAACAGCTATAGGTGGCAATCAGCCCCAGCATTTT. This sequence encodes CASPTKTAIGGNQPQHF.

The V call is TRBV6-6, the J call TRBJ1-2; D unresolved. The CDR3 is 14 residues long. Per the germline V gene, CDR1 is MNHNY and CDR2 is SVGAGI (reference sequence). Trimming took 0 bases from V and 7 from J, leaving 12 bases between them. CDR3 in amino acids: CASSYSRLNSGYTF. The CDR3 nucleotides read TGTGCCAGCAGTTACTCGAGGCTTAATAGTGGCTACACCTTC.

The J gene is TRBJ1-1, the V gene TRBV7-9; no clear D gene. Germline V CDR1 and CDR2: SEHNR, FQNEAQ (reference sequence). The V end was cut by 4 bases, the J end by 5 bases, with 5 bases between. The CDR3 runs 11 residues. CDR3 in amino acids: CASSSSTEAFF. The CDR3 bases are TGTGCCAGCAGCTCTTCTACTGAAGCTTTCTTT.

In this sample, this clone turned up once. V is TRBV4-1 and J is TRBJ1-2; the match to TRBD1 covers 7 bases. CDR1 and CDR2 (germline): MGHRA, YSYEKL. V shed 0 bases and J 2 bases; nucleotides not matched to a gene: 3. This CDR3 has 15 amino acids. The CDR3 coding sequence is TGCGCCAGCAGCCAAGACGACAGGGAAAACTATGGCTACACCTTC. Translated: CASSQDDRENYGYTF.

CDR3 DNA sequence: TGTGCCAGCAGCGCACAATGGACAGGGTCGAACACTGAAGCTTTCTTT. Its translation: CASSAQWTGSNTEAFF. The J gene is TRBJ1-1, the V gene TRBV7-9; 8 bases are shared with TRBD1. This CDR3 has 16 residues. Germline V gene lookup returns CDR1 SEHNR and CDR2 FQNEAQ (reference sequence). The V segment lost 5 bases and the J segment 1 base; nucleotides outside the gene matches: 9.

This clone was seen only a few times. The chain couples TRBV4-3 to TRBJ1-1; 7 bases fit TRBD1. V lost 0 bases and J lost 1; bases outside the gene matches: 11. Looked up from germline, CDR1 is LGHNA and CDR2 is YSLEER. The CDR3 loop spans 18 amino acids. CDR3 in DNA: TGCGCCAGCAGCCAAGATTGGAGGGGGCGAATATGGAACACTGAAGCTTTCTTT. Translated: CASSQDWRGRIWNTEAFF.

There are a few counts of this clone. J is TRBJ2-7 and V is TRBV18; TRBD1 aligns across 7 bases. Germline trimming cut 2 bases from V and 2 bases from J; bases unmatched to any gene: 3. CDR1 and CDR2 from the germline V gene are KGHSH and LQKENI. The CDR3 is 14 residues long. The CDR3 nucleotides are TGTGCCAGCTCACCAAAAGGACAGGCCTACGAGCAGTACTTC. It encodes CASSPKGQAYEQYF.

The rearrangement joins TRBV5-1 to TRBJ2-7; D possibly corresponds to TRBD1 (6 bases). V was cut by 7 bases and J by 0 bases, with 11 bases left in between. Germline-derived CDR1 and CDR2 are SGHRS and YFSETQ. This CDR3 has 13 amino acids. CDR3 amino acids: CASYEGDSYEQYF. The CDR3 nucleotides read TGCGCCAGCTACGAGGGGGACTCCTACGAGCAGTACTTC.

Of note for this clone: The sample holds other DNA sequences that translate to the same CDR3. The CDR3 region has the DNA TGTGCCTGGAGTGTAGGGGGCTCTAATGAAAAACTGTTTTTT. Its translation: CAWSVGGSNEKLFF. This chain uses TRBV30 with TRBJ1-4; 7 bases align to TRBD1. After removal of 0 bases from V and 3 bases from J, the junction contained 1 base not matched to a gene. Germline lookup yields CDR1 GTSNPN and CDR2 SVGIG (reference sequence). The CDR3 length is 14 residues.

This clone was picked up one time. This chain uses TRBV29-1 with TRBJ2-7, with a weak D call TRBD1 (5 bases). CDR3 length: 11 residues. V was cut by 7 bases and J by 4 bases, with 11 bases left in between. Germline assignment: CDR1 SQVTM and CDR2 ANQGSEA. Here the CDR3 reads CSARVQYEQYF. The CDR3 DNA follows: TGCAGCGCCAGGGTCCAATACGAGCAGTACTTC.

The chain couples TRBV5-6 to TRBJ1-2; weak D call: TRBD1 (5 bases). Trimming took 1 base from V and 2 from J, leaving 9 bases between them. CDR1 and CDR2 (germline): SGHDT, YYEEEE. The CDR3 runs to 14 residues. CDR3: CASSLPGSNYGYTF. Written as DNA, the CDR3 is TGTGCCAGCAGCTTGCCAGGGTCAAACTATGGCTACACCTTC.

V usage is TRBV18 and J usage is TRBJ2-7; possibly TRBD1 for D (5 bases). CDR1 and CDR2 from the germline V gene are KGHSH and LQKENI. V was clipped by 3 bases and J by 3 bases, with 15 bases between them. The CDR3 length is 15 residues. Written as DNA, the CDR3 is TGTGCCAGCTCACCTACAGGAAACAAGTTCTACGAGCAGTACTTC. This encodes CASSPTGNKFYEQYF. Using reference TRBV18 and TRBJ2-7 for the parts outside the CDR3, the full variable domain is NAGVMQNPRHLVRRRGQEARLRCSPMKGHSHVYWYRQLPEEGLKFMVYLQKENIIDESGMPKERFSAEFPKEGPSILRIQQVVRGDSAAYFCASSPTGNKFYEQYFGPGTRLTVT.

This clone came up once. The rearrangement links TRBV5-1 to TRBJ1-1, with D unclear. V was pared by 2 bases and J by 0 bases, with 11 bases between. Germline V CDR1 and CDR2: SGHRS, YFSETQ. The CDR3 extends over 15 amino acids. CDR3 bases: TGCGCCAGCAGCTTAACCAGAATCATGAACACTGAAGCTTTCTTT. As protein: CASSLTRIMNTEAFF.

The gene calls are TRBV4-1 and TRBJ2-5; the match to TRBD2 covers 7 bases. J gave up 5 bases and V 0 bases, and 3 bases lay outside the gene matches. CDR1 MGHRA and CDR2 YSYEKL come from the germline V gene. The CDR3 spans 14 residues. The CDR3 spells CASSQDRGGETQYF. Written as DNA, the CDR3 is TGCGCCAGCAGCCAAGATAGGGGAGGGGAGACCCAGTACTTC.

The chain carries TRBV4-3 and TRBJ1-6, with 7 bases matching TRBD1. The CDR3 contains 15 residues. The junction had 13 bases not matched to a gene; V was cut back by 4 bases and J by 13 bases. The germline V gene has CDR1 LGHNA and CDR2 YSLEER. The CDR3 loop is CASSPYWTGASPLHF. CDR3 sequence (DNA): TGCGCCAGCAGCCCCTATTGGACAGGCGCCTCGCCCCTCCACTTT.